This T cell receptor beta chain stems from a study of Graves' ophthalmopathy and Graves' hyperthyroidism. General study results and limits: With a specificity of around 77% and a sensitivity of over 65%, the model predicted ophthalmopathy progression.

Ineligible for inclusion were patients with other autoimmune diseases, uncontrolled infections, pregnancy or lactation. From fresh peripheral blood, 10 ml in volume, the PBMCs were obtained. Beta-chain TCR CDR3 regions were amplified from RNA transcripts. RT-PCR was first run with HTBI primers, then multiplex PCR in a second round. TCRdb re-called the multiplex PCR reads with MiXCR, one entry per CDR3 protein. The table has 350,000 or so distinct CDR3 sequences, around a sixth seen once. This CDR3 has 13 residues. From germline, CDR1 is SGHAT and CDR2 FQDESV (reference sequence). V lost 6 bases and J 2 bases, leaving 7 bases between the germline ends. This clonotype was counted ten times or more. Its antigen is currently unknown.

The sequenced sample consisted of peripheral blood. The TCR was taken from an adult man with Graves' ophthalmopathy. V is TRBV11-1 and J is TRBJ2-2; D is ambiguous. DNA of the CDR3: TGTGCCAGCAGGGCCGTTAACACCGGGGAGCTGTTTTTT. Translated: CASRAVNTGELFF.